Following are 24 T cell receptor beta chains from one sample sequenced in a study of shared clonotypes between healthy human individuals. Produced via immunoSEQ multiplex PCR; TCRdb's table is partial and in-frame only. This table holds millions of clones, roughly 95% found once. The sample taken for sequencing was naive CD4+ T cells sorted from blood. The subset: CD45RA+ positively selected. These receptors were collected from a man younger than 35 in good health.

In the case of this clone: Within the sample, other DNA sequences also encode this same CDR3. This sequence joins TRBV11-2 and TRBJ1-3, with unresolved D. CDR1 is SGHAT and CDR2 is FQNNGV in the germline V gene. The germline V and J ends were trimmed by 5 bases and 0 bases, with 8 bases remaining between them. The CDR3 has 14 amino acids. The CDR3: CASSLGPSGNTIYF. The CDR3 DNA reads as TGTGCCAGCAGCCTCGGTCCCTCTGGAAACACCATATATTTT.

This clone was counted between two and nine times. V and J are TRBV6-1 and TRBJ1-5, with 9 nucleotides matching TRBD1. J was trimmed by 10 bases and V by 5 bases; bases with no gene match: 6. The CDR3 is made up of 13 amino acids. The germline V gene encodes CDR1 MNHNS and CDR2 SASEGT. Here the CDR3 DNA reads TGTGCCAGCAGTAGGACAGGGGTTGGACCCCAGCATTTT. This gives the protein CASSRTGVGPQHF.

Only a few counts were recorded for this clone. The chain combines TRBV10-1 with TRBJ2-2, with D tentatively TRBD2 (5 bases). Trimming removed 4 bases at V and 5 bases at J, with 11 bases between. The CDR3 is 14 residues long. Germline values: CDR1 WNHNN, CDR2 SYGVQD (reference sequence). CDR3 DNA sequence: TGCGCCAGCAGTGTGAGGGCCGGAACCGGGGAGCTGTTTTTT. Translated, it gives CASSVRAGTGELFF.

CDR3 bases: TGCGCCAGCAGCCCGGGACTAGCGGGGGATACGCAGTATTTT. It specifies CASSPGLAGDTQYF. The rearrangement links TRBV5-1 to TRBJ2-3, with TRBD2 identical over 13 bases. V was clipped by 4 bases and J by 6 bases; unmatched bases: 2. CDR1 and CDR2 (germline): SGHRS, YFSETQ. The CDR3 runs to 14 residues.

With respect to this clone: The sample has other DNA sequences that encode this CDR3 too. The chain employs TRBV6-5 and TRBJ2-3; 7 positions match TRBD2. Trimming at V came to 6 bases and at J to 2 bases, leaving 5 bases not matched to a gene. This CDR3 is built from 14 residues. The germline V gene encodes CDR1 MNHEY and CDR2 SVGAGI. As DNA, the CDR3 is TGTGCCAGCAGCCGCGGGGGTTCCACAGATACGCAGTATTTT. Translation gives CASSRGGSTDTQYF.

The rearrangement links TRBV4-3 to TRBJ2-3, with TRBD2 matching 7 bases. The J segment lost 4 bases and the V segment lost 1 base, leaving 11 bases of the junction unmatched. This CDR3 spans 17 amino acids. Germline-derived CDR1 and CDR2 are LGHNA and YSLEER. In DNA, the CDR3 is TGCGCCAGCAGCCAAGCCCTCGGGGGGAACACTGCAGATACGCAGTATTTT. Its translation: CASSQALGGNTADTQYF.

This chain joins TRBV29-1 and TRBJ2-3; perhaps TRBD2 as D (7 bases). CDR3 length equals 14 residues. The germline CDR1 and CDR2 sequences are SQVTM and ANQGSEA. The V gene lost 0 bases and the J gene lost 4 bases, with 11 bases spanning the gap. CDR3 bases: TGCAGCGTTGAAGAGGGGGGGCGCTCAGATACGCAGTATTTT. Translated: CSVEEGGRSDTQYF.

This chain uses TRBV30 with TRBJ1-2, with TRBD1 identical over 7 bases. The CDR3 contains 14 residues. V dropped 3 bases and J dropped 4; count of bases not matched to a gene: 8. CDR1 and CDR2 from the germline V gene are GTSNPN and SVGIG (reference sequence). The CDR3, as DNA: TGTGCCTGGAGGGGGACAGAAACGATCTATGGCTACACCTTC. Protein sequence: CAWRGTETIYGYTF.

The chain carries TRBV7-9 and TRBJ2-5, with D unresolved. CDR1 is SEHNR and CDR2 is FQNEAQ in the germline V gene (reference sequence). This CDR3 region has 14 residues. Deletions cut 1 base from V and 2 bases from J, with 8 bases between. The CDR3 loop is CASSLDSFQETQYF. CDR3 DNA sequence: TGTGCCAGCAGCTTAGACAGCTTTCAAGAGACCCAGTACTTC.

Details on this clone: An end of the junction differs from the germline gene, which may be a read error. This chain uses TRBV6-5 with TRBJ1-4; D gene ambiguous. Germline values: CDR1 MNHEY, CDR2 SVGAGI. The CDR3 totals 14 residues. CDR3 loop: CAISDNLANEKLFF. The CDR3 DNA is TGTGCCATCAGTGACAATTTGGCTAATGAAAAACTGTTTTTT.

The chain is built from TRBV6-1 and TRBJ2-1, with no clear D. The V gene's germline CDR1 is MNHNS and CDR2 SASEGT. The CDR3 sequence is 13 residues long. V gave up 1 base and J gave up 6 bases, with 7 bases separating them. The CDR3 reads CASSEVNSNEQFF. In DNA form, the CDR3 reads TGTGCCAGCAGTGAAGTAAACTCCAATGAGCAGTTCTTC.

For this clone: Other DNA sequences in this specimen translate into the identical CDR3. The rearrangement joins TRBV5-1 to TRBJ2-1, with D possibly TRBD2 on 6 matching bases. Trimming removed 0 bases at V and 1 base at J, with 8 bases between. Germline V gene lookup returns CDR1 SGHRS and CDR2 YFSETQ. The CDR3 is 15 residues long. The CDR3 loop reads CASSLAGESYNEQFF. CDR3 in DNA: TGCGCCAGCAGCTTGGCGGGGGAGTCCTACAATGAGCAGTTCTTC.

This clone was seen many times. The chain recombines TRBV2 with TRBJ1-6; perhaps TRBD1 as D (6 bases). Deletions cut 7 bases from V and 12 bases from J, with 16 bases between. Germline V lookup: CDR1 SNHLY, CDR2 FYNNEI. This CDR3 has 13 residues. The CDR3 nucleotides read TGTGCCAGCATCGAAGGGGGAGGGTTACCCCTCCACTTT. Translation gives CASIEGGGLPLHF.

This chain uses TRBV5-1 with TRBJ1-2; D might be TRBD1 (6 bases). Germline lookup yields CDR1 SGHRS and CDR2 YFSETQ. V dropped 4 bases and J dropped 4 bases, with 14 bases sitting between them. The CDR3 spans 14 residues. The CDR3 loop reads CASSEGQGTYGYTF. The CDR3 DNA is TGCGCCAGCAGCGAGGGACAAGGGACCTATGGCTACACCTTC. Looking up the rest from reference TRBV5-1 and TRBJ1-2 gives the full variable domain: KAGVTQTPRYLIKTRGQQVTLSCSPISGHRSVSWYQQTPGQGLQFLFEYFSETQRNKGNFPGRFSGRQFSNSRSEMNVSTLELGDSALYLCASSEGQGTYGYTFGSGTRLTVV.

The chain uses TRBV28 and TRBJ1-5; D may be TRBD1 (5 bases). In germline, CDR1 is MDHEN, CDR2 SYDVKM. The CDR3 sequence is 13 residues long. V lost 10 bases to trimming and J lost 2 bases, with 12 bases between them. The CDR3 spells CATREQGNQPQHF. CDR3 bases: TGTGCCACGAGAGAACAGGGCAATCAGCCCCAGCATTTT. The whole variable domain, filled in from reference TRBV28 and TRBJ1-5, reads DVKVTQSSRYLVKRTGEKVFLECVQDMDHENMFWYRQDPGLGLRLIYFSYDVKMKEKGDIPEGYSVSREKKERFSLILESASTNQTSMYLCATREQGNQPQHFGDGTRLSIL.

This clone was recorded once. The DNA of the CDR3 is TGTGCCTGGAGGGGACCGGGACAGGGGGTTAGCAATGAGCAGTTCTTC. Its translation is CAWRGPGQGVSNEQFF. J is TRBJ2-1 and V is TRBV30; 11 positions agree with TRBD1. V lost 3 bases to trimming and J lost 6 bases; unmatched junction nucleotides: 10. Per the germline V gene, CDR1 is GTSNPN and CDR2 is SVGIG (reference sequence). The CDR3 has 16 residues.

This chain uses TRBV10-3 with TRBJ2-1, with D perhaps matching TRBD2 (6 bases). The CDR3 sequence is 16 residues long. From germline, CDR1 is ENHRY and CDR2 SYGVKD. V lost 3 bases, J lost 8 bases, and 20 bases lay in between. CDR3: CAISDLWDQRRDEQFF. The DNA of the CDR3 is TGTGCCATCAGTGATCTCTGGGACCAAAGGAGGGATGAGCAGTTCTTC.

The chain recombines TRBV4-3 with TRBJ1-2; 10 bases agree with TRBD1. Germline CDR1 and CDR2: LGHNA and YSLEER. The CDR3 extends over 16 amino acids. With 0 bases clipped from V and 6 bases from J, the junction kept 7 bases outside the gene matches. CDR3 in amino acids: CASSQDLGQGRDGYTF. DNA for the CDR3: TGCGCCAGCAGCCAAGATCTGGGACAGGGGCGGGATGGCTACACCTTC.

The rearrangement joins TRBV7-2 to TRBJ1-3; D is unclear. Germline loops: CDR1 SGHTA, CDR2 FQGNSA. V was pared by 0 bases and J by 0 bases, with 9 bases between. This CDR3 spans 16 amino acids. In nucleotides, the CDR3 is TGTGCCAGCAGCTTAGCCTGGGGATTCTCTGGAAACACCATATATTTT. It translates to CASSLAWGFSGNTIYF.

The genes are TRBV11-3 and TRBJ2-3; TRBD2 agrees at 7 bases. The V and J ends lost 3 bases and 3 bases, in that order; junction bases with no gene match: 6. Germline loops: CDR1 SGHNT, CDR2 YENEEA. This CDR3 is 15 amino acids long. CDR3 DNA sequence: TGTGCCAGCAGCTTGTCCGGGCGGGGGACAGATACGCAGTATTTT. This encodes CASSLSGRGTDTQYF.

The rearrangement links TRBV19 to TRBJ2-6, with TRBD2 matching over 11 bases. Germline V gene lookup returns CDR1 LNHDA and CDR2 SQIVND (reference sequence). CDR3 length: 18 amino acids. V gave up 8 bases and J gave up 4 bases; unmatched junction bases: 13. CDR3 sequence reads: CASARVTSGSTGANVLTF. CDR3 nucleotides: TGTGCCAGTGCCCGAGTCACTAGCGGGAGTACCGGGGCCAACGTCCTGACTTTC. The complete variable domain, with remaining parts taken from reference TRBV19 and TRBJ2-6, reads DGGITQSPKYLFRKEGQNVTLSCEQNLNHDAMYWYRQDPGQGLRLIYYSQIVNDFQKGDIAEGYSVSREKKESFPLTVTSAQKNPTAFYLCASARVTSGSTGANVLTFGAGSRLTVL.

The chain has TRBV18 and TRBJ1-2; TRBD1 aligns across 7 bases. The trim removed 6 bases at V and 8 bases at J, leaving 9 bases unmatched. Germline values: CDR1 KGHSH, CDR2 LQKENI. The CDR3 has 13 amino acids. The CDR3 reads CASSPDRARGYTF. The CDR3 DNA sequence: TGTGCCAGCTCGCCCGACAGGGCTCGCGGCTACACCTTC.

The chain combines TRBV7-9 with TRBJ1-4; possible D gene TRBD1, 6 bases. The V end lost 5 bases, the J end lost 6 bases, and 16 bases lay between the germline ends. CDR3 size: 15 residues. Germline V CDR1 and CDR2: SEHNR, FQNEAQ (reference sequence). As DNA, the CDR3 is TGTGCCAGCAGCCGAAGACAGGACCGGGATGAAAAACTGTTTTTT. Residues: CASSRRQDRDEKLFF.

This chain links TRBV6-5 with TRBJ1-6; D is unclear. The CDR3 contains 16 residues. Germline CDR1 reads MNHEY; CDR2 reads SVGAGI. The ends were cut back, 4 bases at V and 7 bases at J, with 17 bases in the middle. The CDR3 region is CASSFSLQSRNSPLHF. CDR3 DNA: TGTGCCAGCAGTTTCTCCCTCCAAAGCAGGAATTCACCCCTCCACTTT.